Listed below are T cell receptor beta chains from one sample, sequenced in a study of brain metastases from non-small cell lung cancer. Sequencing was performed with immunoSEQ multiplex PCR; in TCRdb, only in-frame clones are kept and a portion is missing. The sample holds 3,500 to 4,500 clones, nearly 90% seen once. The sample comprised primary lung tumor tissue. Every receptor here comes from a donor aged 40 or over with non-small cell lung cancer. Both conserved end residues are part of each CDR3. A D gene is named only where the DNA matches it firmly. The size of a clone is reported for some rows only, either as once, few or many, or as a class for expanded clones.

>NA|TRBJ2-7|NA|TRBV7-9
CASSVTGIGDEQYF
TGTGCCAGCAGCGTAACAGGGATCGGCGACGAGCAGTACTTC
>NA|TRBJ1-1|NA|TRBV19
CASSTGGDRLKLEAFF
TGTGCCAGCTCTACCGGCGGCGACAGGCTCAAACTTGAAGCTTTCTTT
>NA|TRBJ2-3|NA|TRBV28
CASSLPGAGTDTQYF
TGTGCCAGCAGTCTGCCAGGGGCTGGCACAGATACGCAGTATTTT
>NA|TRBJ1-5|NA|TRBV5-1
CASSPGDSTNQPQHF
TGCGCCAGCAGCCCCGGGGACTCCACAAATCAGCCCCAGCATTTT
>once|TRBJ2-5|TRBD2|TRBV5-1
CASKTSGGAEETQYF
TGCGCCAGCAAGACTAGCGGGGGGGCTGAGGAGACCCAGTACTTC
>NA|TRBJ2-5|NA|TRBV2
CASSVRGGETQYF
TGTGCCAGCAGTGTGCGGGGTGGAGAGACCCAGTACTTC
>few|TRBJ2-3|NA|TRBV5-5
CASSHGLTFTDTQYF
TGTGCCAGCAGCCATGGGCTAACATTCACAGATACGCAGTATTTT
>NA|TRBJ1-6|TRBD1|TRBV7-9
CASSPGGYSNSPLHF
TGTGCCAGCAGCCCAGGGGGGTATAGTAATTCACCCCTCCACTTT
>NA|TRBJ1-5|NA|TRBV30
CAWSVPPRRSPQHF
TGTGCCTGGAGTGTACCCCCTCGGAGGTCGCCCCAGCATTTT
>NA|TRBJ2-7|TRBD1|TRBV5-6
CASRRTGSSYEQYF
TGTGCCAGCAGGAGGACAGGGTCCTCCTACGAGCAGTACTTC
>once|TRBJ2-3|TRBD2|TRBV14
CASSPRGTGEGYF
TGTGCCAGCAGCCCTCGGGGGACCGGGGAGGGATATTTT
>NA|TRBJ1-1|NA|TRBV7-2
CASSFEGLNTEAFF
TGTGCCAGCAGCTTTGAGGGTCTGAACACTGAAGCTTTCTTT
>NA|TRBJ1-2|TRBD1|TRBV29-1
CSVEDPTGTGFNYGYTF
TGCAGCGTTGAAGATCCTACTGGGACAGGATTTAACTATGGCTACACCTTC
>NA|TRBJ2-3|TRBD2|TRBV7-3
CASSLRVLAGGGTDTQYF
TGTGCCAGCAGCTTAAGGGTCCTAGCGGGGGGCGGCACAGATACGCAGTATTTT
>NA|TRBJ1-2|TRBD1|TRBV4-1
CASSQGGTGAPYGYTF
TGCGCCAGCAGCCAAGGTGGGACAGGAGCCCCCTATGGCTACACCTTC
>once|TRBJ2-7|NA|TRBV7-3
CASSLKPQYEQYF
TGTGCCAGCAGCTTAAAACCACAATACGAGCAGTACTTC
>once|TRBJ2-5|TRBD2|TRBV10-2
CASLGTSGGYQEIQYF
TGCGCCAGCCTCGGGACTAGCGGGGGTTACCAAGAGATCCAGTACTTC
>few|TRBJ2-7|TRBD2|TRBV28
CASSTSGGAYEQYF
TGTGCCAGCAGCACTAGCGGGGGGGCCTACGAGCAGTACTTC
>NA|TRBJ2-6|NA|TRBV28
CASSLGAGANVLTF
TGTGCCAGCAGTTTGGGGGCTGGGGCCAACGTCCTGACTTTC
>NA|TRBJ2-1|TRBD1|TRBV11-3
CASSLIGQGLHEQFF
TGTGCCAGTAGCTTAATAGGACAGGGTTTGCATGAGCAGTTCTTC
>NA|TRBJ2-3|NA|TRBV2
CASSAGERTDTQYF
TGTGCCAGCAGTGCGGGGGAACGCACAGATACGCAGTATTTT
>NA|TRBJ1-2|NA|TRBV10-2
CASSESIIGREHGYTF
TGCGCCAGCAGTGAGTCGATAATAGGCAGGGAGCATGGCTACACCTTC
>NA|TRBJ1-2|NA|TRBV12-3/TRBV12-4
CASSGGTYYGYTF
TGTGCCAGCAGTGGGGGAACTTACTATGGCTACACCTTC
>NA|TRBJ1-1|TRBD1|TRBV30
CAWSSTGGLTEAFF
TGTGCCTGGAGTAGCACAGGGGGCCTCACTGAAGCTTTCTTT
>NA|TRBJ1-2|TRBD1|TRBV11-3
CASVRGVFYGYTF
TGTGCCAGCGTCAGGGGGGTCTTCTATGGCTACACCTTC
>NA|TRBJ2-5|NA|TRBV4-3
CASSQDSGFGETQYF
TGCGCCAGCAGCCAAGATTCCGGATTCGGCGAGACCCAGTACTTC
>NA|TRBJ2-7|TRBD1|TRBV18
CASSLGQGDDEQYF
TGTGCCAGCTCACTGGGACAGGGAGACGACGAGCAGTACTTC
>NA|TRBJ2-7|NA|TRBV20-1
CSAPLTYEQYF
TGCAGTGCCCCTCTTACATACGAGCAGTACTTC
>NA|TRBJ2-1|TRBD2|TRBV19
CASSFRGGEQFF
TGTGCCAGTAGTTTCCGGGGGGGTGAGCAGTTCTTC
>NA|TRBJ1-2|NA|TRBV29-1
CSALLPGSYGYTF
TGCAGCGCCCTTCTTCCAGGGAGTTATGGCTACACCTTC
>NA|TRBJ1-1|NA|TRBV7-3
CASSLTGNTEAFF
TGTGCCAGCAGCTTAACCGGGAACACTGAAGCTTTCTTT
>NA|TRBJ2-2|NA|TRBV3-1/TRBV3-2
CASSRSVGAGLTVGSGELFF
TGTGCCAGCAGCCGAAGTGTGGGAGCAGGCCTGACTGTGGGTAGCGGGGAGCTGTTTTTT
>NA|TRBJ2-3|TRBD1|TRBV6-5
CASSTRTGSTDTQYF
TGTGCCAGCAGTACGAGGACAGGTAGCACAGATACGCAGTATTTT
>NA|TRBJ1-1|TRBD1|TRBV19
CASSFDRGEAFF
TGTGCCAGTAGTTTCGACAGGGGTGAAGCTTTCTTT
>NA|TRBJ1-2|NA|TRBV2
CASNVRTGGYTF
TGTGCCAGCAATGTTAGAACAGGTGGCTACACCTTC
>NA|TRBJ2-5|NA|TRBV18
CASSPSWGAEETQYF
TGTGCCAGCTCACCTTCCTGGGGGGCTGAGGAGACCCAGTACTTC
>NA|TRBJ2-3|TRBD2|TRBV10-3
CAISVAGGTLGDTQYF
TGTGCCATCAGTGTAGCGGGGGGAACTTTGGGAGATACGCAGTATTTT
>NA|TRBJ1-6|TRBD1|TRBV6-5
CASSPGQGLFSPLHF
TGTGCCAGCAGTCCGGGACAGGGGCTCTTTTCACCCCTCCACTTT
>NA|TRBJ1-3|NA|TRBV2
CASSVHREVPGNTIYF
TGTGCCAGCAGTGTCCACAGGGAAGTTCCTGGAAACACCATATATTTT
>NA|TRBJ2-6|NA|TRBV7-6
CASSRKRGTARANVLTF
TGTGCCAGCAGTCGGAAACGGGGGACAGCGAGGGCCAACGTCCTGACTTTC
>NA|TRBJ2-2|NA|TRBV30
CASRQVLDTGELFF
TGTGCCTCTCGACAGGTCCTGGACACCGGGGAGCTGTTTTTT
>NA|TRBJ2-1|NA|TRBV2
CATEGNNEQFF
TGTGCCACGGAGGGGAACAATGAGCAGTTCTTC
>NA|TRBJ2-2|NA|TRBV5-1
CASSEGRWELFF
TGCGCCAGCAGCGAGGGTCGATGGGAGCTGTTTTTT
>once|TRBJ2-6|NA|TRBV6-4
CASSMRDNSGANVLTF
TGTGCCAGCAGTATGAGGGACAATTCTGGGGCCAACGTCCTGACTTTC
>NA|TRBJ1-2|TRBD1|TRBV2
CASNEDRPNYGYTF
TGTGCCAGCAACGAGGACAGGCCTAACTATGGCTACACCTTC
>NA|TRBJ2-3|TRBD2|TRBV2
CASKAAGGTDTQYF
TGTGCCAGCAAGGCGGCGGGGGGGACAGATACGCAGTATTTT
>NA|TRBJ1-1|TRBD1|TRBV6-6
CATIEGQANTEAFF
TGTGCCACCATTGAGGGACAGGCGAACACTGAAGCTTTCTTT
>NA|TRBJ1-2|NA|TRBV30
CANRPRQGGMGYTF
TGTGCCAACCGTCCGAGGCAGGGTGGGATGGGCTACACCTTC
>NA|TRBJ1-2|NA|TRBV18
CASSPSDSSNYGYTF
TGTGCCAGCTCACCATCGGACTCGTCTAACTATGGCTACACCTTC
>NA|TRBJ2-6|NA|TRBV7-3
CASSPDRSSGANVLTF
TGTGCCAGCAGCCCTGACAGGAGCTCTGGAGCCAACGTCCTGACTTTC
>NA|TRBJ1-2|NA|TRBV18
CASSPAGYYGYTF
TGTGCCAGCTCACCCGCAGGGTACTATGGCTACACCTTC
>NA|TRBJ1-4|NA|TRBV7-7
CASSAGQSLANEKLFF
TGTGCTAGCAGCGCCGGGCAATCTTTGGCTAATGAAAAACTGTTTTTT
>NA|TRBJ2-7|NA|TRBV10-3
CAISEGLASNDEQYF
TGTGCCATCAGTGAGGGCCTAGCGAGTAATGACGAGCAGTACTTC
>NA|TRBJ1-1|TRBD1|TRBV30
CAWGGQKNSEAFF
TGTGCCTGGGGGGGACAGAAGAACTCTGAAGCTTTCTTT
>NA|TRBJ1-3|NA|TRBV2
CASSDTGSHTIYF
TGTGCCAGCAGCGATACAGGGAGCCACACCATATATTTT